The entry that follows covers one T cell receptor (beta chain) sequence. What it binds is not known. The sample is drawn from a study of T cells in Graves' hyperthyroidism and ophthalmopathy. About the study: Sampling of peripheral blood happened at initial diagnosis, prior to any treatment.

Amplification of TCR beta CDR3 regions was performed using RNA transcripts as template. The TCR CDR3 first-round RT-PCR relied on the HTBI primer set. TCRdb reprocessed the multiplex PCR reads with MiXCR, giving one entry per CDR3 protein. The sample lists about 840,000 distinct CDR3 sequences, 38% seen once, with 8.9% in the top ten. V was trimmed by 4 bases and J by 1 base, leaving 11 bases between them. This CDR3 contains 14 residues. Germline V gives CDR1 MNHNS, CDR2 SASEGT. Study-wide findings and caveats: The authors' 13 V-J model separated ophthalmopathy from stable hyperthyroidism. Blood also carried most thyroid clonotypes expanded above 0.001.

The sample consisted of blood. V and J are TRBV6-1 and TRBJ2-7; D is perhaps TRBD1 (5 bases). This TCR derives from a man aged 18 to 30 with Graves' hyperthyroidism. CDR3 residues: CASSGQGPSYEQYF. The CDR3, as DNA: TGTGCCAGCAGTGGCCAGGGTCCGTCCTACGAGCAGTACTTC.